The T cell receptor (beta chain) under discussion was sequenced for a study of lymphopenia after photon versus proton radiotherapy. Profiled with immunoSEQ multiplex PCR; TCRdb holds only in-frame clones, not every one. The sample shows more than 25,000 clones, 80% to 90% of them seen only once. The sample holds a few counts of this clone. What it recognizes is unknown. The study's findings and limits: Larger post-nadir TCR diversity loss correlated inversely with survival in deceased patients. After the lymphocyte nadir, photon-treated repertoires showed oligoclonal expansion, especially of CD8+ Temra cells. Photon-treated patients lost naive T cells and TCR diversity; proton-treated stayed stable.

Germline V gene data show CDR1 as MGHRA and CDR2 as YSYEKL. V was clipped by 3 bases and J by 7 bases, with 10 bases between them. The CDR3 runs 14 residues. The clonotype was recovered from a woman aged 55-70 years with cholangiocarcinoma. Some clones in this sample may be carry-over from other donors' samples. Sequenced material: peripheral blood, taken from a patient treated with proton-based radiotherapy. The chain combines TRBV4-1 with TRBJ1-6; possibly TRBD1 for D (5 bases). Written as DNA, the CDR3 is TGCGCCAGCAGCCAGGGGTGGGGGAATTCACCCCTCCACTTT. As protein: CASSQGWGNSPLHF.